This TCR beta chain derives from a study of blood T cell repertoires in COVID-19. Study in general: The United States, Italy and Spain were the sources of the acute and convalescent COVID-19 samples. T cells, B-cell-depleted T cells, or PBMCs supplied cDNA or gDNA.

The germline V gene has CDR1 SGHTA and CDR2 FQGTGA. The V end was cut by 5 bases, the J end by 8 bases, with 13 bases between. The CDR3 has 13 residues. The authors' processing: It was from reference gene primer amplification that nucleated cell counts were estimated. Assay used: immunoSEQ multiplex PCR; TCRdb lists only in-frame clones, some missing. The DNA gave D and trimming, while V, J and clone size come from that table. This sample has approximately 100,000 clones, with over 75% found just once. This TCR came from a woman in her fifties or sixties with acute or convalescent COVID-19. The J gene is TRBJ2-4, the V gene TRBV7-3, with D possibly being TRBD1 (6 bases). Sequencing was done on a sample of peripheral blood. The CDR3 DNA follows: TGTGCCAGCAGCCAGGGGTCGGCGGACATTCAGTACTTC. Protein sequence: CASSQGSADIQYF.